The 9 T cell receptor beta chains presented below share a single source sample, sequenced in a study of glioma-infiltrating T cells after dendritic cell vaccination (TCRdb year 2016). Library method: the immunoSEQ multiplex PCR assay. The immuneACCESS repertoire file appears here via TCRdb, limited to in-frame rearrangements. These files lack a portion of the clones; in checked studies, under half of the deficit traces to unresolved V genes, and the cause of the others is not known. The sample table shows 80,000 to 95,000 clones, and more than 75% are seen once. Of the sample, roughly 2.9% falls within the top ten clones. The sequenced sample was blood, obtained before dendritic cell vaccination. Receptors originate from a human donor with glioblastoma.

The rearrangement links TRBV29-1 to TRBJ2-5; D might be TRBD1 (6 bases). V lost 6 bases and J 5 bases, leaving 10 bases between the germline ends. This CDR3 has 11 residues. Germline V gene lookup returns CDR1 SQVTM and CDR2 ANQGSEA. Written as DNA, the CDR3 is TGCAGCGTCAGGGGTAGGGAGACCCAGTACTTC. This encodes CSVRGRETQYF.

The chain has TRBV6-5 and TRBJ2-3; TRBD2 might be the D (5 bases). Germline assignment: CDR1 MNHEY and CDR2 SVGAGI. CDR3 size: 15 residues. The V gene lost 5 bases and the J gene lost 5 bases, with 17 bases spanning the gap. This chain's CDR3 is CASSRGLQRIDTQYF. For the CDR3, the DNA is TGTGCCAGCAGTCGCGGGCTCCAAAGGATAGATACGCAGTATTTT.

The chain couples TRBV7-9 to TRBJ2-1; tentatively, D is TRBD2 (6 bases). The length of the CDR3 is 15 residues. Germline-derived CDR1 and CDR2 are SEHNR and FQNEAQ (reference sequence). Trimming pared 6 bases from V and 5 bases from J, leaving 17 bases between. The DNA for the CDR3 is TGTGCCAGCAGACACCCCGGGACTGGGGACAATGAGCAGTTCTTC. Translation: CASRHPGTGDNEQFF.

V gene TRBV4-2 combines with J gene TRBJ2-7; TRBD1 aligns across 7 bases. With 3 bases clipped from V and 3 bases from J, the junction kept 5 bases outside the gene matches. Germline CDR1 and CDR2: LGHNA and YNFKEQ. The CDR3 covers 14 residues. CDR3 loop: CASSHSPGGYEQYF. DNA of the CDR3: TGTGCCAGCAGCCATTCCCCAGGGGGCTACGAGCAGTACTTC.

The chain joins TRBV5-4 to TRBJ2-7; 7 nucleotides agree with TRBD2. The CDR3 is made up of 15 amino acids. Germline trimming cut 4 bases from V and 4 bases from J; bases unmatched to any gene: 11. The V gene's germline CDR1 is SGHNT and CDR2 YYREEE (reference sequence). For the CDR3, the DNA is TGTGCCAGCAGCCTGGAGCGGGACTTGAAATACGAGCAGTACTTC. It encodes CASSLERDLKYEQYF.

This clone has only a few counts. The chain is built from TRBV5-6 and TRBJ2-7; 12 bases are a match to TRBD2. This CDR3 comprises 17 residues. Germline trimming cut 1 base from V and 7 bases from J; bases unmatched to any gene: 12. Germline CDR1 is SGHDT and CDR2 is YYEEEE. CDR3 coding DNA: TGTGCCAGCAGCTTGCTAGGGGGCACTAGCGGGAGGAGGGAGCAGTACTTC. Translation: CASSLLGGTSGRREQYF.

The chain joins TRBV7-3 to TRBJ2-1; 14 bases are shared with TRBD2. The germline V gene encodes CDR1 SGHTA and CDR2 FQGTGA. With V trimmed by 5 bases and J by 5 bases, 8 bases remained unmatched. This CDR3 spans 17 amino acids. The CDR3: CASSAKGLAGGHNEQFF. The CDR3 nucleotides are TGTGCCAGCAGCGCGAAAGGACTAGCGGGAGGCCACAATGAGCAGTTCTTC.

The chain recombines TRBV7-3 with TRBJ2-1, with D perhaps TRBD1 (6 bases). CDR1 and CDR2 from the germline V gene are SGHTA and FQGTGA. Trimming pared 5 bases from V and 3 bases from J, leaving 11 bases between. The CDR3 is made up of 14 amino acids. The CDR3 sequence is CASSPGVIYNEQFF. The CDR3 DNA is TGTGCCAGCAGCCCAGGGGTGATCTACAATGAGCAGTTCTTC.

This clone has a single count. V gene TRBV7-9 combines with J gene TRBJ2-5; 9 nucleotides match TRBD1. The last part of the DNA fits TRBJ2-7 better; the J call may be wrong. This CDR3 spans 14 amino acids. Per the germline V gene, CDR1 is SEHNR and CDR2 is FQNEAQ (reference sequence). DNA for the CDR3: TGTGCCAGCAGCTCTATGACAGGGGGCTACGAGCAGTACTTC. This encodes CASSSMTGGYEQYF.